This paragraph covers one T cell receptor beta chain sequence. Its antigen is unidentified. Unmatched junction bases numbered 5, after V lost 3 bases and J lost 10 bases. CDR1 is SQVTM and CDR2 is ANQGSEA in the germline V gene. The CDR3 consists of 12 residues. RNA extraction and reverse transcription yielded cDNA as sequencing template. Produced via immunoSEQ multiplex PCR; TCRdb's table is partial and in-frame only. Of 140,000 or so clones in the sample, about half were seen once. The data are from a study of CD8+ T cells in alopecia areata. Study observations and caveats: Affected scalp, especially in alopecia totalis/universalis, had a higher clonality than normal scalp did. The study found TCR sharing across patients less clear than in mice, possibly for HLA reasons.

The specimen comprised CD4+ T cells sorted from blood, sampled at week 0. The receptor was isolated from a human donor with alopecia areata. The chain carries TRBV29-1 and TRBJ1-4, with 7 bases that match TRBD1. The CDR3 spells CSVDPRGGKLFF. The CDR3 region has the DNA TGCAGCGTTGACCCCAGGGGGGGAAAACTGTTTTTT.